These 30 T cell receptor beta chains originate from one sample sequenced in a study of cytomegalovirus exposure and HLA in healthy donors. PCR amplification relied on 60 Vbeta primers (plus 13 Jbeta primers). Repertoires were generated with immunoSEQ multiplex PCR, while TCRdb's copy carries only in-frame clones and drops some. The data hold 95,000 to 150,000 clones, with around 78% observed a single time. The sequenced material came from PBMCs. Receptor source: a man younger than 35 in good health and CMV-seropositive.

The DNA of the CDR3 is TGTGCCAGCAGAGCCACCTATGAAAAACTGTTTTTT. Translated, it gives CASRATYEKLFF. The gene calls are TRBV7-9 and TRBJ1-4, with D unclear. V was shortened by 6 bases and J by 6 bases, with 8 bases between the two germline ends. The CDR3 covers 12 residues. Germline V lookup: CDR1 SEHNR, CDR2 FQNEAQ (reference sequence).

This clone was detected once. The CDR3 here is CASSIEYRGEGNYGYTF. The DNA of the CDR3 is TGTGCCAGCAGCATCGAATACAGGGGCGAGGGGAACTATGGCTACACCTTC. The chain joins TRBV9 to TRBJ1-2, with 7 bases that match TRBD1. Germline-derived CDR1 and CDR2 are SGDLS and YYNGEE. This CDR3 has 17 amino acids. Trimming removed 4 bases from V and 2 bases from J; junction bases left unmatched: 14.

This chain connects TRBV4-1 to TRBJ2-7, with D perhaps matching TRBD2 (6 bases). The ends were cut back, 1 base at V and 3 bases at J, with 16 bases in the middle. CDR1 is MGHRA and CDR2 is YSYEKL in the germline V gene. There are 16 residues in the CDR3. In DNA form, the CDR3 reads TGCGCCAGCAGCCAAGGTCGAGGACGGGAGATCTACGAGCAGTACTTC. It encodes CASSQGRGREIYEQYF.

The V gene is TRBV6-7, the J gene TRBJ2-7; 10 bases align to TRBD1. TRBV6-7 is an ORF, with its function uncertain. V lost 10 bases, J lost 2 bases, and 17 bases stayed unmatched. This CDR3 is built from 17 residues. The CDR3 region is CATAPGQGLKRPYEQYF. The CDR3 region has the DNA TGTGCCACAGCGCCGGGACAGGGGTTGAAGCGTCCCTACGAGCAGTACTTC.

The rearrangement links TRBV7-9 to TRBJ1-2, with unresolved D. Germline V gene lookup returns CDR1 SEHNR and CDR2 FQNEAQ (reference sequence). This CDR3 has 11 amino acids. Trimming removed 4 bases from V and 7 bases from J, with 7 bases in between. The CDR3 loop reads CASSSELGYTF. CDR3 sequence (DNA): TGTGCCAGCAGCTCGGAGCTTGGCTACACCTTC. Full variable domain (missing parts from reference TRBV7-9 and TRBJ1-2): DTGVSQNPRHKITKRGQNVTFRCDPISEHNRLYWYRQTLGQGPEFLTYFQNEAQLEKSRLLSDRFSAERPKGSFSTLEIQRTEQGDSAMYLCASSSELGYTFGSGTRLTVV.

This clone has only one observation. V usage is TRBV27 and J usage is TRBJ2-6; D might be TRBD1 (6 bases). Trimming removed 5 bases at V and 0 bases at J, with 14 bases between. This CDR3 comprises 17 residues. CDR1 is MNHEY and CDR2 is SMNVEV in the germline V gene (reference sequence). CDR3 in amino acids: CASSQGRQLSGANVLTF. The CDR3 coding sequence is TGTGCCAGCAGTCAGGGGAGACAGCTCTCTGGGGCCAACGTCCTGACTTTC.

V gene TRBV4-2 combines with J gene TRBJ1-5; TRBD1 agrees at 9 bases. V trimming: 0 bases; J trimming: 0 bases; junction bases outside the gene matches: 3. The CDR3 runs 17 residues. CDR1 and CDR2 from the germline V gene are LGHNA and YNFKEQ. The CDR3 reads CASSQETGGFSNQPQHF. The CDR3 nucleotides read TGTGCCAGCAGCCAAGAGACAGGGGGTTTTAGCAATCAGCCCCAGCATTTT.

The rearrangement joins TRBV28 to TRBJ2-1; 8 bases fit TRBD2. Germline loops: CDR1 MDHEN, CDR2 SYDVKM. There are 14 residues in the CDR3. Unmatched junction bases numbered 7, after V lost 6 bases and J lost 6 bases. CDR3 coding DNA: TGTGCCAGCAGGAAGGGCGGGGGGAGCAATGAGCAGTTCTTC. This codes for CASRKGGGSNEQFF.

J is TRBJ1-2 and V is TRBV19; 7 bases align to TRBD1. The J segment lost 2 bases and the V segment lost 3 bases, leaving 3 bases of the junction unmatched. This CDR3 spans 14 amino acids. Germline-derived CDR1 and CDR2 are LNHDA and SQIVND (reference sequence). The CDR3 sequence: CASSIRDSNYGYTF. In DNA, the CDR3 is TGTGCCAGTAGTATCAGGGACAGCAACTATGGCTACACCTTC.

This chain joins TRBV6-5 and TRBJ2-7; D perhaps matches TRBD1 (6 bases). Germline assignment: CDR1 MNHEY and CDR2 SVGAGI. V was cut by 5 bases and J by 3 bases, with 17 bases left in between. The CDR3 is 15 residues long. CDR3 sequence reads: CASSLRGGSDYEQYF. CDR3 bases: TGTGCCAGCAGTCTCCGAGGGGGAAGTGACTACGAGCAGTACTTC.

This clone occurred once. The V gene is TRBV5-4, the J gene TRBJ1-4, with 7 nucleotides matching TRBD1. CDR1 is SGHNT, CDR2 YYREEE, per germline (reference sequence). Trimming took 4 bases from V and 1 from J; bases not matched to a gene: 4. CDR3 size: 15 residues. The CDR3: CASSLRDRTNEKLFF. The CDR3 bases are TGTGCCAGCAGCCTCCGGGACAGAACTAATGAAAAACTGTTTTTT.

The chain carries TRBV11-2 and TRBJ2-7; 8 bases agree with TRBD1. Germline assignment: CDR1 SGHAT and CDR2 FQNNGV. The CDR3 has 16 amino acids. The trim removed 5 bases at V and 0 bases at J, leaving 9 bases unmatched. The CDR3 region has the DNA TGTGCCAGCAGCCCAGGGGGCGGGGTGAGCTCCTACGAGCAGTACTTC. Translation: CASSPGGGVSSYEQYF.

This sequence joins TRBV5-1 and TRBJ1-1; TRBD1 matches 9 bases. Germline CDR1 is SGHRS and CDR2 is YFSETQ. The CDR3 sequence is 16 residues long. V was pared by 5 bases and J by 1 base, with 9 bases of the junction left unmatched. CDR3 sequence reads: CASRQDGQGTNTEAFF. The CDR3 DNA sequence: TGCGCCAGCAGGCAGGATGGACAGGGGACGAACACTGAAGCTTTCTTT.

This clone was picked up a small number of times. The CDR3 nucleotides read TGTGCCAGCAGCCAAGATCTTCCAGGGTGGAACACTGAAGCTTTCTTT. Translated: CASSQDLPGWNTEAFF. The rearrangement joins TRBV4-2 to TRBJ1-1; TRBD1 is a possible D gene (5 bases). CDR3 size: 16 residues. Per the germline V gene, CDR1 is LGHNA and CDR2 is YNFKEQ. V shed 0 bases and J shed 1 base, with 12 bases lying between them.

V and J are TRBV7-9 and TRBJ1-1; 7 positions agree with TRBD1. CDR3 length: 14 residues. CDR1 and CDR2 from the germline V gene are SEHNR and FQNEAQ (reference sequence). V shed 1 base, J shed 10 bases, and the junction held 9 bases outside the gene matches. The CDR3 DNA is TGTGCCAGCAGCTTAGACAGGGGTGAGCGCGGAGCTTTCTTT. This encodes CASSLDRGERGAFF.

In regard to this clone: Within the sample, other DNA sequences also encode this same CDR3. This sequence joins TRBV15 and TRBJ2-5; 8 positions match TRBD2. The germline gives CDR1 LNHNV, CDR2 YYDKDF (reference sequence). Losses at the gene ends were 0 bases for V and 4 bases for J; bases not matched to a gene: 1. This CDR3 is 14 amino acids long. For the CDR3, the DNA is TGTGCCACCAGCAGAGACGGGGGGGGAGAGACCCAGTACTTC. Translation gives CATSRDGGGETQYF.

This clone appeared once. The chain carries TRBV4-2 and TRBJ1-1, with D tentatively TRBD1 (5 bases). This CDR3 is built from 16 residues. Germline V gene data show CDR1 as LGHNA and CDR2 as YNFKEQ. The V end was cut by 1 base, the J end by 4 bases, with 16 bases between. The CDR3 here is CASSQGGSGIGTEAFF. For the CDR3, the DNA is TGTGCCAGCAGCCAAGGGGGCTCAGGGATAGGCACTGAAGCTTTCTTT.

This clone was picked up one time. V and J are TRBV2 and TRBJ1-2; 7 bases align to TRBD1. Germline trimming cut 5 bases from V and 5 bases from J; bases unmatched to any gene: 8. Germline values: CDR1 SNHLY, CDR2 FYNNEI. This CDR3 spans 14 amino acids. The CDR3 sequence is CASSLRTGQYGYTF. The DNA of the CDR3 is TGTGCCAGCAGTTTAAGGACAGGACAATATGGCTACACCTTC. Variable domain in full (rest from reference TRBV2 and TRBJ1-2): EPEVTQTPSHQVTQMGQEVILRCVPISNHLYFYWYRQILGQKVEFLVSFYNNEISEKSEIFDDQFSVERPDGSNFTLKIRSTKLEDSAMYFCASSLRTGQYGYTFGSGTRLTVV.

This chain links TRBV18 with TRBJ2-3, with TRBD2 matching over 10 bases. Trimming at V came to 2 bases and at J to 4 bases, leaving 3 bases not matched to a gene. The CDR3 loop spans 15 amino acids. Looked up from germline, CDR1 is KGHSH and CDR2 is LQKENI. This CDR3 is CASSPGSGGSDTQYF. The CDR3 bases are TGTGCCAGCTCACCAGGTAGCGGGGGGTCAGATACGCAGTATTTT.

The chain recombines TRBV5-1 with TRBJ2-3; 15 nucleotides line up with TRBD2. The germline V gene has CDR1 SGHRS and CDR2 YFSETQ. The CDR3 length is 19 residues. Trimming removed 4 bases from V and 2 bases from J; junction bases left unmatched: 11. The CDR3 spells CASSVLGLAGGMPTDTQYF. The DNA of the CDR3 is TGCGCCAGCAGCGTTTTAGGACTAGCGGGGGGGATGCCCACAGATACGCAGTATTTT.

The chain has TRBV9 and TRBJ2-5; TRBD2 agrees at 7 bases. The CDR3 covers 14 residues. Losses at the gene ends were 0 bases for V and 5 bases for J; bases not matched to a gene: 4. Per the germline V gene, CDR1 is SGDLS and CDR2 is YYNGEE. The CDR3: CASSVGGGSETQYF. In nucleotides, the CDR3 is TGTGCCAGCAGCGTAGGGGGAGGGAGCGAGACCCAGTACTTC.

CDR3 in amino acids: CASIPRGYGYTF. The CDR3 DNA follows: TGTGCCAGCATCCCCCGGGGGTATGGCTACACCTTC. The chain links TRBV5-4 to TRBJ1-2; tentative D call: TRBD1 (5 bases). The CDR3 has 12 amino acids. Germline V gives CDR1 SGHNT, CDR2 YYREEE (reference sequence). V shed 6 bases and J shed 5 bases, with 11 bases lying between them.

This chain uses TRBV5-1 with TRBJ2-6; 7 bases match TRBD1. CDR3 length: 15 residues. The V and J ends lost 5 bases and 2 bases, in that order; junction bases with no gene match: 4. Germline CDR1 SGHRS, CDR2 YFSETQ. DNA for the CDR3: TGCGCCAGCAGTGAAGGGGGCGCTGGGGCCAACGTCCTGACTTTC. Translation: CASSEGGAGANVLTF.

The chain uses TRBV5-1 and TRBJ1-1, with TRBD1 as a possible D gene (6 bases). V was cut by 6 bases and J by 1 base, with 13 bases left in between. Germline V CDR1 and CDR2: SGHRS, YFSETQ. The CDR3 contains 14 residues. The CDR3 nucleotides read TGCGCCAGCAAACAGGGACTAGCGAACACTGAAGCTTTCTTT. Its translation: CASKQGLANTEAFF.

The V call is TRBV6-5, the J call TRBJ2-7, with 10 bases fitting TRBD2. Losses at the gene ends were 2 bases for V and 3 bases for J; bases not matched to a gene: 4. From germline, CDR1 is MNHEY and CDR2 SVGAGI. The CDR3 consists of 15 residues. The CDR3 spells CASSYGASGGYEQYF. For the CDR3, the DNA is TGTGCCAGCAGTTACGGGGCTAGCGGGGGCTACGAGCAGTACTTC.

The V call is TRBV2, the J call TRBJ2-1, with TRBD2 as a possible D gene (7 bases). Trimming took off 6 bases at V and 6 bases at J, with 15 bases between the two ends. The CDR3 consists of 14 residues. Germline V gene data show CDR1 as SNHLY and CDR2 as FYNNEI. The DNA for the CDR3 is TGTGCCAGCAGGTACCGGGGGGCGGGCAATGAGCAGTTCTTC. Its translation is CASRYRGAGNEQFF. Using reference TRBV2 and TRBJ2-1 for the parts outside the CDR3, the full variable domain is EPEVTQTPSHQVTQMGQEVILRCVPISNHLYFYWYRQILGQKVEFLVSFYNNEISEKSEIFDDQFSVERPDGSNFTLKIRSTKLEDSAMYFCASRYRGAGNEQFFGPGTRLTVL.

V is TRBV5-6 and J is TRBJ2-2; tentative D call: TRBD1 (6 bases). V dropped 2 bases and J dropped 1 base, with 9 bases sitting between them. The CDR3 sequence is 15 residues long. Germline CDR1 is SGHDT and CDR2 is YYEEEE. CDR3 amino acids: CASSFRQENTGELFF. The CDR3 DNA follows: TGTGCCAGCAGCTTTAGACAGGAGAACACCGGGGAGCTGTTTTTT.

As to this clone: Without the conserved terminal phenylalanine or tryptophan, this CDR3 likely stems from a read error. No DNA is shown, since the ends of the CDR3 on it are uncertain; the CDR3 is the one TCRdb lists. V is TRBV9 and J is TRBJ1-2; TRBD1, the table's D call, lacks a check against the DNA. The CDR3 comprises 9 residues, both ends counted. CDR1 is SGDLS, CDR2 YYNGEE, per germline. CDR3 region: CASSVVQGI.

V usage is TRBV15 and J usage is TRBJ1-5; no reliable D call. Deletions cut 0 bases from V and 10 bases from J, with 16 bases between. The length of the CDR3 is 15 residues. Germline CDR1 and CDR2: LNHNV and YYDKDF (reference sequence). Here the CDR3 reads CATSRDLPERGPQHF. As DNA, the CDR3 is TGTGCCACCAGCAGAGATCTCCCCGAACGGGGTCCCCAGCATTTT. Full variable domain (rest looked up from reference TRBV15 and TRBJ1-5): DAMVIQNPRYQVTQFGKPVTLSCSQTLNHNVMYWYQQKSSQAPKLLFHYYDKDFNNEADTPDNFQSRRPNTSFCFLDIRSPGLGDTAMYLCATSRDLPERGPQHFGDGTRLSIL.

The genes are TRBV6-1 and TRBJ2-2, with TRBD2 identical over 11 bases. V was clipped by 3 bases and J by 6 bases; unmatched bases: 9. CDR1 and CDR2 (germline): MNHNS, SASEGT. This CDR3 is built from 17 residues. This CDR3 is CASSESSGGASAGELFF. The CDR3 nucleotides are TGTGCCAGCAGTGAGAGTAGCGGGGGGGCTAGCGCCGGGGAGCTGTTTTTT.